The TCR beta chain under discussion was sequenced for a study of T cells in Graves' hyperthyroidism and ophthalmopathy (dated by TCRdb to the late 2010s). Background on the whole study: Peripheral blood was collected at initial diagnosis, before any treatment. TCR V-J signatures able to tell the groups apart were searched for in a discovery cohort of around 95 patients, of whom over 40 had Graves' ophthalmopathy and roughly 58 had stable Graves' hyperthyroidism. Prospective prediction of ophthalmopathy was tested in an independent validation cohort consisting of 18 to 20 hyperthyroidism patients and some 16 patients who later progressed to ophthalmopathy. The roughly 91 discovery patients were randomly divided into training and test sets at a 7:3 ratio. In addition, the study compared T-cell repertoires in thyroid tissue and in blood from about six Graves' hyperthyroidism patients. After sampling, hyperthyroidism patients received methimazole starting at 30 mg daily, and ophthalmopathy patients received high-dose intravenous methylprednisolone. According to the paper, TCR Vbeta CDR3 sequencing was carried out on approximately 140 peripheral blood samples, which came from more than 40 ophthalmopathy, around 74 hyperthyroidism and roughly 17 progressor patients. Paper-wide results and their limitations: During validation, the model predicted progression to ophthalmopathy a median of approximately 6.5 months ahead of onset, with approximately 71% sensitivity and almost 75% specificity. No statistical method was used to fix the sample size in advance, and group allocation was not hidden from the investigators. Blood samples also contained most of the expanded thyroid clonotypes (frequency above 0.001), which suggests that blood repertoires may reflect thyroid immune responses. A 13 V-J signature model separated ophthalmopathy from stable hyperthyroidism, with around 90% sensitivity and roughly 81% specificity in cross-validation and 80%/75% in testing.

The germline V gene encodes CDR1 MDHEN and CDR2 SYDVKM. From cysteine to phenylalanine, the CDR3 is 17 amino acids long. The kept DNA is CDR3 alone, 51 bases in frame from the first base. V is pared back by 6 bases and J by 8 bases, with 26 bases lying between the germline termini. This clonotype occurred many times. This clone's antigen is unknown. Base-call qualities are not available, and no considerably larger clone is one nucleotide away. Graves' hyperthyroidism was defined as stable when no progression to ophthalmopathy occurred over 18 months of follow-up. Hyperthyroidism patients were newly diagnosed, had a disease duration of under 2 months, and were aged 18 to 65 years. The study excluded patients with uncontrolled infections, other autoimmune diseases, pregnancy or lactation. Clinical symptoms, serum thyroxine and TRAb, thyroid ultrasound, and orbital computed tomography formed the basis for the diagnoses. PBMCs were separated from 10 ml of fresh peripheral blood using Ficoll-Paque density gradient centrifugation. Total RNA was extracted using Trizol reagent, and RNA quality was assessed on an Agilent 2100 Bioanalyzer.

Amplification of TCR beta CDR3 regions was carried out from RNA transcripts. For the first round of RT-PCR on the TCR CDR3, the HTBI primer set was used together with the Qiagen OneStep RT-PCR kit. A second multiplex PCR round built the libraries, followed by size selection and purification. Paired-end sequencing of the libraries was performed with 100 bp reads on an Illumina HiSeq2000. Per the authors' processing: Raw data were processed with SOAPnuke, discarding reads with adapters, uncalled bases, mean Phred below 15, or no exact constant-primer or identifier match. COPE v1.2.5 was used to merge the high-quality paired reads, and each unique nucleotide sequence was defined as a clonotype. MiTCR v1.1 was used to align clonotypes to the IMGT TRBV, TRBD and TRBJ reference segments. Only V-J combinations with frequency above 0.0001, covering about 99% of repertoires, were analysed. A TCS score was defined as the ratio of F50 (clonal expansion) to E x V (chaos), with BLOSUM62-based TCRdist applied between CDR3 peptides within each V-J. Welch's t-statistics and random forest reduced around 510 V-J features to roughly 13, which were used in a naive Bayes classifier (R e1071). TCRdb reran the public reads through fastp at Q25 and MiXCR, keeping productive beta chains. Rows are combined by CDR3 protein, so each entry shows the most common genes and DNA. The authors' filters were not applied to this entry. Counted in this sample were 300,000 to 400,000 distinct CDR3 sequences; under 15% of them appeared once. Together, the top ten hold roughly 9.2% of the sample.

Sequenced: blood. Recombination joined TRBV28 with TRBJ2-1; a weak D assignment points to TRBD1 (5 bases agree). This receptor was identified in a woman under 30 with Graves' hyperthyroidism. The sequence in DNA is TGTGCCAGCAGGGGGCCTAGGACCGGACCCATGTGGCATGAGCAGTTCTTC. This yields the protein CASRGPRTGPMWHEQFF.